One sample yielded the 5 T cell receptor beta chains listed below, sequenced in a study of blood T cell repertoires in COVID-19. Clones were read by immunoSEQ multiplex PCR, and TCRdb kept only the in-frame ones, dropping some. The sample has around 130,000 clones, 77% seen once. Specimen: peripheral blood. The receptors come from a man older than 75 with acute or convalescent COVID-19.

This clone turned up a few times. The CDR3 spells CASSFAPRGSGNTIYF. The CDR3 DNA reads TGCGCCAGCAGCTTTGCTCCGAGAGGGTCTGGAAACACCATATATTTT. The chain is built from TRBV5-1 and TRBJ1-3; D gene unclear. Germline CDR1 and CDR2: SGHRS and YFSETQ. The CDR3 is 16 residues long. V lost 2 bases to trimming and J lost 1 base, with 13 bases between them.

The V call is TRBV4-1, the J call TRBJ1-4; 10 bases line up with TRBD1. The CDR3 is made up of 15 amino acids. J lost 8 bases, V lost 3 bases, and 6 bases had no gene match. Germline V gene sequence: CDR1 MGHRA, CDR2 YSYEKL. DNA of the CDR3: TGCGCCAGCAGCCACGGGACAGGGGTACCCGAAAAACTGTTTTTT. Its translation: CASSHGTGVPEKLFF.

J is TRBJ2-2 and V is TRBV23-1, with 8 bases fitting TRBD1. TRBV23-1 is flagged as an ORF with uncertain function. V dropped 6 bases and J dropped 6; count of bases not matched to a gene: 15. The CDR3 consists of 17 residues. CDR3 residues: CASSAVGAGGRSGELFF. CDR3 nucleotides: TGCGCCAGCAGCGCCGTTGGGGCAGGGGGCCGTTCCGGGGAGCTGTTTTTT.

This sequence joins TRBV10-2 and TRBJ2-1, with 14 bases lining up with TRBD2. The germline V gene encodes CDR1 WSHSY and CDR2 SAAADI. V shed 10 bases and J 6 bases; nucleotides not matched to a gene: 5. The CDR3 runs to 14 residues. The CDR3 region is CATLTSGGGNEQFF. The CDR3, as DNA: TGCGCCACCTTGACTAGCGGGGGGGGCAATGAGCAGTTCTTC.

This sequence joins TRBV3-1 (or the pseudogene TRBV3-2) and TRBJ1-3, with D possibly matching TRBD1 (5 bases). V lost 5 bases to trimming and J lost 0 bases, with 17 bases between them. Germline CDR1 is LGHDT and CDR2 is YNNKEL (reference sequence). This CDR3 spans 17 amino acids. CDR3 sequence (DNA): TGTGCCAGCAGCTTCCCTTCCCCGGGACTCTCTGGAAACACCATATATTTT. Its protein product is CASSFPSPGLSGNTIYF.